The next 32 T cell receptor beta chains were all read from a single sample in a study of blood T cell repertoires in COVID-19. Assay used: immunoSEQ multiplex PCR; TCRdb lists only in-frame clones, some missing. The sample has 200,000 to 250,000 clones; over 60% are singletons. What was sequenced was peripheral blood. These receptors were taken from a woman between 70 and 85 years old with acute or convalescent COVID-19.

This rearrangement joins TRBV10-3 to TRBJ2-2; 8 bases are shared with TRBD1. The CDR3 length is 12 residues. J lost 5 bases, V lost 10 bases, and 3 bases had no gene match. Germline-derived CDR1 and CDR2 are ENHRY and SYGVKD. CDR3 protein: CATDRGTGELFF. The CDR3 DNA sequence: TGTGCCACAGACAGGGGAACCGGGGAGCTGTTTTTT.

This sequence joins TRBV10-1 and TRBJ2-2, with D possibly matching TRBD2 (5 bases). Germline assignment: CDR1 WNHNN and CDR2 SYGVQD (reference sequence). CDR3 length: 13 residues. The V and J ends lost 5 bases and 5 bases respectively, with 9 bases between them. CDR3 in DNA: TGCGCCAGCAGTACCCAGCGGACCGGGGAGCTGTTTTTT. Its protein product is CASSTQRTGELFF.

The genes are TRBV10-1 and TRBJ1-4, with 9 positions matching TRBD1. This CDR3 has 17 residues. The V gene end was trimmed by 5 bases and the J gene end by 6 bases; junction bases not matched to a gene: 13. CDR1 and CDR2 (germline): WNHNN, SYGVQD (reference sequence). As DNA, the CDR3 is TGCGCCAGCAGTCGACTACCCTCACAGGGGGCGGATGAAAAACTGTTTTTT. This codes for CASSRLPSQGADEKLFF.

Only one count was recorded for this clone. The chain couples TRBV9 to TRBJ2-7; D is perhaps TRBD2 (6 bases). CDR1 and CDR2 from the germline V gene are SGDLS and YYNGEE. The V end was cut by 8 bases, the J end by 11 bases, with 17 bases between. The CDR3 contains 11 residues. CDR3 in DNA: TGTGCCAGGGGACTTCGAGCAGGGAAGTACTTC. Translating it yields CARGLRAGKYF. Variable domain in full (rest from reference TRBV9 and TRBJ2-7): DSGVTQTPKHLITATGQRVTLRCSPRSGDLSVYWYQQSLDQGLQFLIQYYNGEERAKGNILERFSAQQFPDLHSELNLSSLELGDSALYFCARGLRAGKYFGPGTRLTVT.

The gene calls are TRBV12-3 or TRBV12-4 and TRBJ2-1; 8 bases line up with TRBD1. This CDR3 is built from 13 residues. V shed 3 bases and J 13 bases; nucleotides not matched to a gene: 8. The CDR3 here is CASSFQGAGHQFF. The CDR3 bases are TGTGCCAGCAGTTTTCAGGGGGCCGGCCACCAGTTCTTC.

The chain joins TRBV6-5 to TRBJ2-4; perhaps TRBD1 as D (6 bases). CDR1 and CDR2 from the germline V gene are MNHEY and SVGAGI. This CDR3 is 13 amino acids long. V dropped 9 bases and J dropped 9 bases, with 18 bases sitting between them. The CDR3, as DNA: TGTGCCAGGAATAGGGGGAGAAGGGGCATTCAGTACTTC. This gives the protein CARNRGRRGIQYF.

The V gene is TRBV24-1, the J gene TRBJ1-2; 8 bases match TRBD1. CDR3 size: 13 residues. J gave up 6 bases and V 7 bases, and 6 bases lay outside the gene matches. The germline gives CDR1 KGHDR, CDR2 SFDVKD. CDR3 sequence: CATSLTGENGYTF. CDR3 nucleotides: TGTGCCACCAGCTTGACAGGGGAAAATGGCTACACCTTC.

About this clone: Sequence at one end of the junction differs from germline and may be a read error. V is TRBV5-1 and J is TRBJ1-2; perhaps TRBD1 as D (5 bases). The CDR3 loop spans 13 amino acids. Germline V lookup: CDR1 SGHRS, CDR2 YFSETQ. The CDR3 DNA reads TGCGCCAGCAGGACAGAACCTAATTATGGCTACACCTTC. Translated: CASRTEPNYGYTF.

This clone occurred a few times. This chain uses TRBV6-1 with TRBJ2-3; possible D gene TRBD2, 5 bases. There are 18 residues in the CDR3. Germline V CDR1 and CDR2: MNHNS, SASEGT. Trimming took off 2 bases at V and 2 bases at J, with 20 bases between the two ends. CDR3 residues: CASSELRRSVGLTDTQYF. CDR3 DNA: TGTGCCAGCAGTGAACTTAGGAGGTCGGTAGGTCTCACAGATACGCAGTATTTT.

The gene calls are TRBV12-3 or TRBV12-4 and TRBJ1-2, with 7 bases lining up with TRBD1. V was clipped by 3 bases and J by 4 bases; unmatched bases: 2. CDR3 length equals 13 residues. The CDR3 coding sequence is TGTGCCAGCAGTTTGAGGACAGGCTATGGCTACACCTTC. This encodes CASSLRTGYGYTF.

The chain carries TRBV5-4 and TRBJ2-2, with D possibly matching TRBD2 (7 bases). V was trimmed by 10 bases and J by 1 base, leaving 23 bases between them. The CDR3 loop spans 17 amino acids. Germline V gives CDR1 SGHNT, CDR2 YYREEE (reference sequence). For the CDR3, the DNA is TGTGCCGGACGTCTAGGGGCGGGGGCGCTGAACACCGGGGAGCTGTTTTTT. Amino acids: CAGRLGAGALNTGELFF.

The rearrangement uses TRBV18 and TRBJ2-2; maybe TRBD2 (6 bases). This CDR3 is built from 17 residues. V was cut by 3 bases and J by 5 bases, with 19 bases left in between. CDR1 and CDR2 (germline): KGHSH, LQKENI. The chain's CDR3 is CASSPQPAGLGTGELFF. CDR3 in DNA: TGTGCCAGCTCACCGCAACCGGCGGGATTGGGGACCGGGGAGCTGTTTTTT. The entire variable domain, with the rest obtained from reference TRBV18 and TRBJ2-2, is as follows: NAGVMQNPRHLVRRRGQEARLRCSPMKGHSHVYWYRQLPEEGLKFMVYLQKENIIDESGMPKERFSAEFPKEGPSILRIQQVVRGDSAAYFCASSPQPAGLGTGELFFGEGSRLTVL.

The chain couples TRBV29-1 to TRBJ2-5; D is unresolved. Per germline, CDR1 SQVTM and CDR2 ANQGSEA. CDR3 length: 12 residues. V was shortened by 4 bases and J by 4 bases, with 10 bases between the two germline ends. The CDR3 spells CSVATYGETQYF. CDR3 nucleotide sequence: TGCAGCGTTGCCACCTACGGAGAGACCCAGTACTTC.

The V gene is TRBV14, the J gene TRBJ1-2; D is unresolved. The CDR3 covers 13 residues. CDR1 and CDR2 from the germline V gene are SGHDN and FVKESK. V gave up 0 bases and J gave up 7 bases, with 9 bases separating them. DNA for the CDR3: TGTGCCAGCAGCCAAGATTCCCGGGGTGGCTACACCTTC. It specifies CASSQDSRGGYTF.

This sequence joins TRBV10-3 and TRBJ2-5, with 10 bases fitting TRBD2. The V and J ends lost 7 bases and 5 bases, in that order; junction bases with no gene match: 10. The CDR3 has 15 residues. Germline assignment: CDR1 ENHRY and CDR2 SYGVKD. For the CDR3, the DNA is TGTGCCATCAAGGATATTAGCGGGGGGTTGGAGACCCAGTACTTC. Translation: CAIKDISGGLETQYF.

This clone has a handful of counts. The chain recombines TRBV7-6 with TRBJ2-7, with 8 positions matching TRBD1. V was pared by 5 bases and J by 2 bases, with 8 bases of the junction left unmatched. CDR3 length equals 15 residues. The germline V gene has CDR1 SGHVS and CDR2 FNYEAQ. The CDR3 reads CASSPGGTVAYEQYV. The CDR3 nucleotides read TGTGCCAGCAGCCCAGGGGGCACGGTCGCCTACGAGCAGTACGTC.

This clone appeared once. The chain couples TRBV7-9 to TRBJ2-3; 9 nucleotides match TRBD2. This CDR3 has 15 amino acids. V was pared by 7 bases and J by 2 bases, with 7 bases of the junction left unmatched. Germline V gene lookup returns CDR1 SEHNR and CDR2 FQNEAQ (reference sequence). CDR3 amino acids: CASIRASGATDTQYF. CDR3 nucleotide sequence: TGTGCCAGCATCCGAGCTAGCGGGGCCACAGATACGCAGTATTTT.

The rearrangement links TRBV30 to TRBJ1-5, with D perhaps TRBD1 (6 bases). Trimming took 0 bases from V and 5 from J, leaving 11 bases between them. CDR1 is GTSNPN and CDR2 is SVGIG in the germline V gene (reference sequence). This CDR3 is built from 14 residues. The CDR3 sequence is CAWSVGQLHQPQHF. For the CDR3, the DNA is TGTGCCTGGAGTGTAGGACAGTTGCATCAGCCCCAGCATTTT.

This chain uses TRBV10-2 with TRBJ2-1; weak D call: TRBD2 (6 bases). The length of the CDR3 is 13 residues. Germline CDR1 reads WSHSY; CDR2 reads SAAADI. The V and J ends lost 5 bases and 4 bases respectively, with 9 bases between them. The CDR3: CASSNGGYNEQFF. CDR3 in DNA: TGCGCCAGCAGTAACGGGGGATACAATGAGCAGTTCTTC.

V and J are TRBV3-1 (or the pseudogene TRBV3-2) and TRBJ1-3, with TRBD1 as a possible D gene (6 bases). CDR1 LGHDT and CDR2 YNNKEL come from the germline V gene (reference sequence). The CDR3 totals 16 residues. The germline V and J ends were trimmed by 4 bases and 0 bases, with 13 bases remaining between them. CDR3 sequence (DNA): TGTGCCAGCAGCCCACAGGGTACCTCCTCTGGAAACACCATATATTTT. Protein sequence: CASSPQGTSSGNTIYF.

The chain uses TRBV19 and TRBJ2-3, with TRBD1 matching 7 bases. CDR3 size: 18 residues. V dropped 2 bases and J dropped 1; count of bases not matched to a gene: 12. Per germline, CDR1 LNHDA and CDR2 SQIVND (reference sequence). The CDR3 sequence: CASSISGSTGPRTDTQYF. DNA of the CDR3: TGTGCCAGTAGTATAAGCGGATCGACAGGGCCGCGCACAGATACGCAGTATTTT.

CDR3 amino acids: CASSSGLQETQYF. The DNA of the CDR3 is TGTGCCAGCAGCTCGGGTTTACAAGAGACCCAGTACTTC. The V gene is TRBV7-3, the J gene TRBJ2-5; D is uncertain. Germline V lookup: CDR1 SGHTA, CDR2 FQGTGA. CDR3 size: 13 residues. V gave up 4 bases and J gave up 2 bases, with 8 bases separating them.

This chain links TRBV2 with TRBJ2-6; 7 bases map to TRBD1. Germline V gene lookup returns CDR1 SNHLY and CDR2 FYNNEI. The CDR3 totals 17 residues. V was clipped by 4 bases and J by 0 bases; unmatched bases: 6. Here the CDR3 reads CASSAGQAYSGANVLTF. For the CDR3, the DNA is TGTGCCAGCAGTGCCGGACAGGCATACTCTGGGGCCAACGTCCTGACTTTC.

The DNA of the CDR3 is TGTGCCAGCTCAACGGAGACAGGGCAGAGTGAAAAACTGTTTTTT. Translating gives CASSTETGQSEKLFF. The chain couples TRBV18 to TRBJ1-4, with 7 bases matching TRBD1. Germline loops: CDR1 KGHSH, CDR2 LQKENI. J lost 7 bases, V lost 5 bases, and 10 bases had no gene match. The CDR3 is made up of 15 amino acids.

This clone has just one count. Other DNA sequences in this specimen translate into the identical CDR3. The genes are TRBV18 and TRBJ2-7, with TRBD1 as a possible D gene (6 bases). Germline V gene data show CDR1 as KGHSH and CDR2 as LQKENI. V was cut by 3 bases and J by 3 bases, with 9 bases left in between. This CDR3 has 13 residues. Written as DNA, the CDR3 is TGTGCCAGCTCACCGACAGGACTCTACGAGCAGTACTTC. This codes for CASSPTGLYEQYF.

A few counts support this clone. The genes are TRBV5-1 and TRBJ1-6, with a tentative D call TRBD1 (6 bases). V shed 0 bases and J shed 7 bases, with 8 bases lying between them. This CDR3 is 14 amino acids long. Looked up from germline, CDR1 is SGHRS and CDR2 is YFSETQ. The CDR3 region is CASSLEGGNSPLHF. In nucleotides, the CDR3 is TGCGCCAGCAGCTTGGAGGGGGGGAATTCACCCCTCCACTTT. Using reference TRBV5-1 and TRBJ1-6 for the parts outside the CDR3, the full variable domain is KAGVTQTPRYLIKTRGQQVTLSCSPISGHRSVSWYQQTPGQGLQFLFEYFSETQRNKGNFPGRFSGRQFSNSRSEMNVSTLELGDSALYLCASSLEGGNSPLHFGNGTRLTVT.

The chain combines TRBV11-2 with TRBJ2-5; TRBD2 aligns across 8 bases. Germline-derived CDR1 and CDR2 are SGHAT and FQNNGV. This CDR3 has 15 amino acids. Trimming cost V 4 bases and J 2 bases; bases outside gene matches: 6. CDR3 sequence reads: CASSYTQRGQETQYF. In DNA, the CDR3 is TGTGCCAGCAGCTATACCCAGCGGGGGCAAGAGACCCAGTACTTC.

In its sample, this clone was seen a few times. The chain joins TRBV30 to TRBJ1-1; tentatively, D is TRBD1 (6 bases). Between the trimmed V and J ends, which lost 2 bases and 3 bases, there was a span of 16 bases. The germline gives CDR1 GTSNPN, CDR2 SVGIG (reference sequence). The CDR3 length is 15 residues. In DNA, the CDR3 is TGTGCCTGGAGTACCACAGGGAGACTTTACACTGAAGCTTTCTTT. Translated, it gives CAWSTTGRLYTEAFF.

The chain carries TRBV9 and TRBJ2-2; perhaps TRBD1 as D (6 bases). The CDR3 sequence is 16 residues long. The germline V gene has CDR1 SGDLS and CDR2 YYNGEE. V lost 0 bases to trimming and J lost 4 bases, with 13 bases between them. The CDR3 DNA follows: TGTGCCAGCAGCGTAGGCTGGCTAGGGGGCACCGGGGAGCTGTTTTTT. It specifies CASSVGWLGGTGELFF. The variable domain in full, completed from reference TRBV9 and TRBJ2-2, reads DSGVTQTPKHLITATGQRVTLRCSPRSGDLSVYWYQQSLDQGLQFLIQYYNGEERAKGNILERFSAQQFPDLHSELNLSSLELGDSALYFCASSVGWLGGTGELFFGEGSRLTVL.

This clone is a singleton in its sample. The rearrangement uses TRBV5-1 and TRBJ2-5, with 10 bases fitting TRBD1. The junction had 3 bases not matched to a gene; V was cut back by 4 bases and J by 3 bases. The CDR3 spans 14 residues. The germline V gene has CDR1 SGHRS and CDR2 YFSETQ. CDR3 in DNA: TGCGCCAGCAGCCTAGGGACAGGGGAAGAGACCCAGTACTTC. Its translation: CASSLGTGEETQYF.

V usage is TRBV5-1 and J usage is TRBJ1-2, with 7 bases matching TRBD1. There are 14 residues in the CDR3. Unmatched junction bases numbered 3, after V lost 0 bases and J lost 4 bases. Germline V gives CDR1 SGHRS, CDR2 YFSETQ. The CDR3 spells CASSLETGFYGYTF. The CDR3 DNA reads TGCGCCAGCAGCTTGGAGACAGGGTTCTATGGCTACACCTTC.

The chain carries TRBV30 and TRBJ1-1; the match to TRBD1 covers 9 bases. Germline loops: CDR1 GTSNPN, CDR2 SVGIG (reference sequence). The ends lost 2 bases at V and 11 bases at J; junction bases unmatched: 9. The CDR3 is made up of 13 amino acids. This chain's CDR3 is CAWSPQGAVGAFF. CDR3 bases: TGTGCCTGGAGTCCACAGGGGGCGGTTGGGGCTTTCTTT.